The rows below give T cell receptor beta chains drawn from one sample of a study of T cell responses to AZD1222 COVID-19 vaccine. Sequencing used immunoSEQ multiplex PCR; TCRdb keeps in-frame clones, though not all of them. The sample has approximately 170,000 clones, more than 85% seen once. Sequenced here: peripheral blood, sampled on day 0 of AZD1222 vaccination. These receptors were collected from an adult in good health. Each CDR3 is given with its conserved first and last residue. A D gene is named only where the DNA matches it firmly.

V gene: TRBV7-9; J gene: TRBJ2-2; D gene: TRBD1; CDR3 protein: CASSSDRDVIGELFF; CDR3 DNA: TGTGCCAGCAGCTCGGACAGGGATGTAATCGGGGAGCTGTTTTTT
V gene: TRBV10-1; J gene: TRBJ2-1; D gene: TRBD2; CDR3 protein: CASSESGSSGKNEQFF; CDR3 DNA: TGCGCCAGCAGTGAGTCGGGGTCTAGCGGGAAAAATGAGCAGTTCTTC
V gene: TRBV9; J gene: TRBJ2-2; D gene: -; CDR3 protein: CASSVGEGRELFF; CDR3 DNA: TGTGCCAGCAGCGTAGGTGAAGGGAGGGAGCTGTTTTTT
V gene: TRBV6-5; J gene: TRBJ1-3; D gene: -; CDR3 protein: CASSYSHRAGNTIYF; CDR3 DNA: TGTGCCAGCAGTTACTCCCACAGGGCAGGAAACACCATATATTTT
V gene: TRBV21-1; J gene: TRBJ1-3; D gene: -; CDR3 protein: CASSRFGRGNTIYF; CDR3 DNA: -
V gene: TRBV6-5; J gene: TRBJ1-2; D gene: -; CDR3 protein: CASSKTVGYGYTF; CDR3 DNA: TGTGCCAGCAGTAAGACAGTAGGCTATGGCTACACCTTC
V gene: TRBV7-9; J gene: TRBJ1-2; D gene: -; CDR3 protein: CASSQRGGNGYTF; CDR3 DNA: TGTGCCAGCAGCCAGAGGGGGGGAAATGGCTACACCTTC
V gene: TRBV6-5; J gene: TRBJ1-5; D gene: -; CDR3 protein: CASSYAGGGNQPQHF; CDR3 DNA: TGTGCCAGCAGTTACGCTGGGGGAGGCAATCAGCCCCAGCATTTT
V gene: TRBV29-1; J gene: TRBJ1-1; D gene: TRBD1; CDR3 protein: CSVVRDRGNTEAFF; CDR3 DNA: TGCAGCGTTGTAAGGGACAGGGGAAACACTGAAGCTTTCTTT
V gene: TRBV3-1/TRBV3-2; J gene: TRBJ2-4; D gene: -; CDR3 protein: CASSQGVVQGGNIQYF; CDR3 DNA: TGTGCCAGCAGCCAAGGGGTTGTACAGGGCGGGAACATTCAGTACTTC